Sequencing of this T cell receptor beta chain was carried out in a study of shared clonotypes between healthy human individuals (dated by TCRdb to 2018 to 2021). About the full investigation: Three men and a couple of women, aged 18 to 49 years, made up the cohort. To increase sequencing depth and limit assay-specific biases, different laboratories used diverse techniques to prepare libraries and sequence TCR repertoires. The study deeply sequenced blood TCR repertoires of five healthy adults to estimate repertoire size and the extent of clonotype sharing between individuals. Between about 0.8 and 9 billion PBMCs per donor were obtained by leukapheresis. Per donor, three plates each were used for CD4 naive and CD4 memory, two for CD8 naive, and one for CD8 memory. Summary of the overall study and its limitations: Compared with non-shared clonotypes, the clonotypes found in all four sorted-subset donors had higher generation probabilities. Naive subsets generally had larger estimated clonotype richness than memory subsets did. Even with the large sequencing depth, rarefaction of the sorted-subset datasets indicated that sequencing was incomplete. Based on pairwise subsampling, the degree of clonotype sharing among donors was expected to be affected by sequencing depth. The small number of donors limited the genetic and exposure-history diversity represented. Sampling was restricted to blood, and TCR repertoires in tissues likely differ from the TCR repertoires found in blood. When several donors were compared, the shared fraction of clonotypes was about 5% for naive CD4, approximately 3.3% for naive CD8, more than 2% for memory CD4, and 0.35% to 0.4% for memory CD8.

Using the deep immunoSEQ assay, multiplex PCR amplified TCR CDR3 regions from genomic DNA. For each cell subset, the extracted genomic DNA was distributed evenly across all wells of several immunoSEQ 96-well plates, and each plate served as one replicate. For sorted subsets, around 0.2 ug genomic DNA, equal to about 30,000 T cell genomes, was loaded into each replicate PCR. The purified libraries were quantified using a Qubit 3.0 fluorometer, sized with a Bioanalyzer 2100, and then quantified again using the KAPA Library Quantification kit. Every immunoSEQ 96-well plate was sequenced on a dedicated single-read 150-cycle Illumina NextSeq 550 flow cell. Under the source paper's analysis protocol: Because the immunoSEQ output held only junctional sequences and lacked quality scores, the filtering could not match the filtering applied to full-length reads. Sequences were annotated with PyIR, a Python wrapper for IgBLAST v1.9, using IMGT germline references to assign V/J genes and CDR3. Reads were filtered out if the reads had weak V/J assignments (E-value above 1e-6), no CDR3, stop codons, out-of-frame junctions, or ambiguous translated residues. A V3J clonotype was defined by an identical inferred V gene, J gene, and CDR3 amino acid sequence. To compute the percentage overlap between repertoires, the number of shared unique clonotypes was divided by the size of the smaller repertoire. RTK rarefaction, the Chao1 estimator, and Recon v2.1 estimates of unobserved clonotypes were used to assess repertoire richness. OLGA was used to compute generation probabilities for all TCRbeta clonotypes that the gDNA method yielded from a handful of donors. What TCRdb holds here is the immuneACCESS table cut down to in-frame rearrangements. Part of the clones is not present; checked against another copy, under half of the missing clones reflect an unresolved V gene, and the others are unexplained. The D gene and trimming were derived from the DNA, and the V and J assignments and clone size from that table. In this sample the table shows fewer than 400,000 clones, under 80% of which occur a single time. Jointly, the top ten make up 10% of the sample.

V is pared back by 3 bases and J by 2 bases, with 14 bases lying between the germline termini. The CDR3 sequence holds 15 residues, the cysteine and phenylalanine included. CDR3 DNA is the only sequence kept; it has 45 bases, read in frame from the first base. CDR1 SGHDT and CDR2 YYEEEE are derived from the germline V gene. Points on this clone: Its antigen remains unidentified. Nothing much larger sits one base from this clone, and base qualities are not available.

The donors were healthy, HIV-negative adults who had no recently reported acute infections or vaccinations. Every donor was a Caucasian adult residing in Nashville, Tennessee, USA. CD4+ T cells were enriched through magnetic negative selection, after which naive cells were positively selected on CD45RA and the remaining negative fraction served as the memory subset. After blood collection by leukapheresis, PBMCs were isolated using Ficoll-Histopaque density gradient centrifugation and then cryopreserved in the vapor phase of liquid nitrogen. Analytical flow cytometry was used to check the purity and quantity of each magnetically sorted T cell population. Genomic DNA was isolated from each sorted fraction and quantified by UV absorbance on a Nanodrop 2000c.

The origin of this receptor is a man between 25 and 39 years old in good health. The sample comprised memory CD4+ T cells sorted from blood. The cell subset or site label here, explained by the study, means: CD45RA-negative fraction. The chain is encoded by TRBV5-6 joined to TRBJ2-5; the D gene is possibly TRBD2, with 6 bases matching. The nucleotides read TGTGCCAGCAGCTCCACCGGCCGGGGGCAAGAGACCCAGTACTTC. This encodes CASSSTGRGQETQYF.